The 19 T cell receptor beta chains below all came from one sample that was sequenced in a study of identical twins. TCRdb re-analysed the 5' RACE reads in MiXCR, keeping a single row per CDR3 protein. Of 1.5 million to 2 million distinct CDR3 sequences listed, more than 30% are singletons. The sequenced sample was cord blood. These receptors originate from a newborn girl in good health.

This clonotype appeared a few times. The CDR3 is CASSWAHRGYEQYF. As DNA, the CDR3 is TGTGCCAGCAGTTGGGCCCACAGGGGCTACGAGCAGTACTTC. This chain uses TRBV6-5 with TRBJ2-7; 7 bases align to TRBD1. V lost 4 bases to trimming and J lost 3 bases; unmatched junction nucleotides: 6. Germline CDR1 reads MNHEY; CDR2 reads SVGAGI. The CDR3 has 14 residues.

The rearrangement uses TRBV7-2 and TRBJ1-1; D is undetermined. This CDR3 is built from 16 residues. The germline CDR1 and CDR2 sequences are SGHTA and FQGNSA. CDR3 DNA: TGTGCAGCTGGGAGAAGCGGTTCCTACGAGAACACTGAAGCTTTCTTT. As protein: CAAGRSGSYENTEAFF.

The chain uses TRBV11-1 and TRBJ1-2; D is possibly TRBD1 (5 bases). The CDR3 covers 13 residues. Trimming removed 5 bases at V and 3 bases at J, with 10 bases between. Germline loops: CDR1 SGHAT, CDR2 FQDESV (reference sequence). The CDR3 sequence: CASSRDADYGYTF. The CDR3 DNA sequence: TGTGCCAGCAGCCGGGACGCCGACTATGGCTACACCTTC. Supplemented by reference TRBV11-1 and TRBJ1-2, the full variable domain reads EAEVAQSPRYKITEKSQAVAFWCDPISGHATLYWYRQILGQGPELLVQFQDESVVDDSQLPKDRFSAERLKGVDSTLKIQPAELGDSAMYLCASSRDADYGYTFGSGTRLTVV.

Only a few counts were recorded for this clonotype. The chain is built from TRBV9 and TRBJ2-3, with a possible D match to TRBD1 (5 bases). Trimming removed 1 base from V and 10 bases from J, with 10 bases in between. The CDR3 is made up of 12 amino acids. The V gene's germline CDR1 is SGDLS and CDR2 YYNGEE. The CDR3 loop is CASSVPGRAQYF. The CDR3 DNA is TGTGCCAGCAGCGTACCCGGCAGGGCGCAGTATTTT.

This clonotype has only a few counts. V gene TRBV4-1 combines with J gene TRBJ2-5; D might be TRBD2 (6 bases). Germline V CDR1 and CDR2: MGHRA, YSYEKL. V was clipped by 1 base and J by 5 bases, with 8 bases between them. The length of the CDR3 is 13 residues. CDR3 sequence: CASSQALAETQYF. CDR3 in DNA: TGCGCCAGCAGCCAAGCGCTAGCGGAGACCCAGTACTTC.

The chain links TRBV7-9 to TRBJ1-2; the D gene is possibly TRBD1 (5 bases). V lost 0 bases to trimming and J lost 4 bases, with 12 bases between them. The germline CDR1 and CDR2 sequences are SEHNR and FQNEAQ (reference sequence). The CDR3 length is 15 residues. CDR3 coding DNA: TGTGCCAGCAGCTTAGCGACTTGGGACGGCTATGGCTACACCTTC. Amino acid sequence: CASSLATWDGYGYTF. The whole variable domain, filled in from reference TRBV7-9 and TRBJ1-2, reads DTGVSQNPRHKITKRGQNVTFRCDPISEHNRLYWYRQTLGQGPEFLTYFQNEAQLEKSRLLSDRFSAERPKGSFSTLEIQRTEQGDSAMYLCASSLATWDGYGYTFGSGTRLTVV.

The table lists this clonotype with many counts. This sequence joins TRBV5-1 and TRBJ1-2, with D possibly being TRBD1 (5 bases). The germline V gene encodes CDR1 SGHRS and CDR2 YFSETQ. The CDR3 is 15 amino acids. V lost 1 base and J 0 bases, leaving 10 bases between the germline ends. The CDR3 bases are TGCGCCAGCAGCTTGTGGGGGGTGTCTAACTATGGCTACACCTTC. It translates to CASSLWGVSNYGYTF. The entire variable domain, with the rest obtained from reference TRBV5-1 and TRBJ1-2, is as follows: KAGVTQTPRYLIKTRGQQVTLSCSPISGHRSVSWYQQTPGQGLQFLFEYFSETQRNKGNFPGRFSGRQFSNSRSEMNVSTLELGDSALYLCASSLWGVSNYGYTFGSGTRLTVV.

This chain uses TRBV3-1 with TRBJ1-6, with 8 nucleotides matching TRBD1. Germline V gives CDR1 LGHDT, CDR2 YNNKEL (reference sequence). CDR3 length: 14 residues. J lost 14 bases, V lost 5 bases, and 11 bases had no gene match. The CDR3 region is CASSAGLGTGTLHF. DNA of the CDR3: TGTGCCAGCAGCGCAGGCCTTGGGACAGGAACCCTCCACTTT.

This clonotype was seen only a few times. The rearrangement uses TRBV3-1 and TRBJ2-1; D assignment may be TRBD1 or TRBD2 (5 bases each). V was cut by 4 bases and J by 7 bases, with 17 bases left in between. CDR3 length: 15 amino acids. CDR1 and CDR2 (germline): LGHDT, YNNKEL (reference sequence). Written as DNA, the CDR3 is TGTGCCAGCAGCCCTATGGGGGTCTCCACAAATGAGCAGTTCTTC. Residues: CASSPMGVSTNEQFF.

This chain links TRBV12-3 or TRBV12-4 with TRBJ1-5, with TRBD1 identical over 9 bases. After removal of 2 bases from V and 6 bases from J, the junction contained 8 bases not matched to a gene. The CDR3 runs to 16 residues. The CDR3 is CASSLLSQGAVQPQHF. CDR3 DNA: TGTGCCAGCAGTTTACTATCACAGGGGGCGGTTCAGCCCCAGCATTTT.

The DNA for the CDR3 is TGTGCCAGCAGCTTAGTCCGGTTCTGGGAGGGCTCCTACAATGAGCAGTTCTTC. This translates into CASSLVRFWEGSYNEQFF. The chain couples TRBV7-9 to TRBJ2-1; 7 bases agree with TRBD2. The ends lost 1 base at V and 0 bases at J; junction bases unmatched: 9. Germline V gene data show CDR1 as SEHNR and CDR2 as FQNEAQ (reference sequence). This CDR3 region has 18 residues.

This clonotype was detected only a few times. The chain joins TRBV6-2 or TRBV6-3 to TRBJ1-2, with D possibly matching TRBD1 (6 bases). The CDR3 is 13 residues long. CDR1 MNHEY and CDR2 SVGEGT come from the germline V gene. The V end was cut by 6 bases, the J end by 5 bases, with 13 bases between. The DNA for the CDR3 is TGTGCCAGCAGAAACTCGACAGGTTATGGCTACACCTTC. Amino acid sequence: CASRNSTGYGYTF.

There are a few counts of this clonotype. The V gene is TRBV7-2, the J gene TRBJ2-3; 10 bases are a match to TRBD2. The germline gives CDR1 SGHTA, CDR2 FQGNSA. The CDR3 is made up of 16 amino acids. V shed 4 bases and J 1 base; nucleotides not matched to a gene: 5. The CDR3 nucleotides are TGTGCCAGCAGCTCCCTAGCGGGGGCTCGCACAGATACGCAGTATTTT. Amino acids: CASSSLAGARTDTQYF. Using reference TRBV7-2 and TRBJ2-3 for the parts outside the CDR3, the full variable domain is GAGVSQSPSNKVTEKGKDVELRCDPISGHTALYWYRQSLGQGLEFLIYFQGNSAPDKSGLPSDRFSAERTGGSVSTLTIQRTQQEDSAVYLCASSSLAGARTDTQYFGPGTRLTVL.

In this sample, this clonotype turned up a few times. The J gene is TRBJ1-2, the V gene TRBV20-1; D might be TRBD1 (6 bases). CDR3 length: 13 residues. The germline V and J ends were trimmed by 5 bases and 2 bases, with 12 bases remaining between them. Germline-derived CDR1 and CDR2 are DFQATT and SNEGSKA (reference sequence). CDR3 sequence: CSAPDRRNYGYTF. The CDR3, as DNA: TGCAGTGCTCCCGACAGGAGAAACTATGGCTACACCTTC.

This clonotype was detected a few times. This chain uses TRBV7-9 with TRBJ2-7; D gene ambiguous. The CDR3 runs 11 residues. The germline CDR1 and CDR2 sequences are SEHNR and FQNEAQ (reference sequence). V lost 3 bases and J lost 4, with 4 bases in between. The CDR3 reads CASSFQYEQYF. CDR3 in DNA: TGTGCCAGCAGCTTCCAGTACGAGCAGTACTTC.

The chain links TRBV5-6 to TRBJ1-3; D is perhaps TRBD1 (6 bases). CDR3 size: 14 residues. CDR1 is SGHDT, CDR2 YYEEEE, per germline. V lost 7 bases and J 0 bases, leaving 11 bases between the germline ends. CDR3 in DNA: TGTGCCAGCCGCCGGGGGGCCTCTGGAAACACCATATATTTT. Translation gives CASRRGASGNTIYF.

This chain connects TRBV7-9 to TRBJ1-2, with D hard to call. The V end was cut by 2 bases, the J end by 4 bases, with 17 bases between. CDR1 is SEHNR and CDR2 is FQNEAQ in the germline V gene (reference sequence). The CDR3 consists of 16 residues. In nucleotides, the CDR3 is TGTGCCAGCAGCTTACCTGGCATCCGGAATCCCTATGGCTACACCTTC. Protein: CASSLPGIRNPYGYTF.

This clonotype came up a few times. V gene TRBV4-2 combines with J gene TRBJ2-3; 7 positions match TRBD2. The trim removed 0 bases at V and 4 bases at J, leaving 1 base unmatched. CDR3 size: 14 residues. Germline values: CDR1 LGHNA, CDR2 YNFKEQ. The CDR3 nucleotides read TGTGCCAGCAGCCAAGATGCGGGAGCAGATACGCAGTATTTT. Encoded protein: CASSQDAGADTQYF.

The chain links TRBV5-1 to TRBJ2-7; tentatively, D is TRBD1 or TRBD2 (5 bases each). Per the germline V gene, CDR1 is SGHRS and CDR2 is YFSETQ. With 0 bases removed from V and 4 bases from J, the gap between germline ends came to 14 bases. The CDR3 is made up of 15 amino acids. For the CDR3, the DNA is TGCGCCAGCAGCTTGGGGGACCACACAGATTACGAGCAGTACTTC. Protein: CASSLGDHTDYEQYF.